This is a list of T cell receptor beta chains from one sample in a study of beta chain features in type 1 diabetes. This table comes from immunoSEQ multiplex PCR, and its TCRdb copy is limited to in-frame clones, with some not included. The sample records a few hundred thousand clones, around 15% being singletons. The sequencing input was naive CD4+ T cells from blood. The receptor set was obtained from a man aged 25 to 40 with type 1 diabetes. CDR3s include the opening cysteine and the closing phenylalanine or tryptophan. Some rows mark clone size as missing; the rest say once, few, many or name a class of expanded clone.

clone_size,j_call,v_call,cdr3_aa
-,TRBJ2-5,TRBV19,CASSRGGQKETQYF
once,TRBJ2-2,TRBV5-1,CASSRFVERSTGELFF
few,TRBJ2-7,TRBV9,CASSTGTSGSYEQYF
-,TRBJ2-7,TRBV30,CARGAAYEQYF
-,TRBJ2-3,TRBV29-1,CSVEQFTDTQYF
few,TRBJ1-2,TRBV7-9,CASSSRGGGYGYTF
few,TRBJ2-1,TRBV28,CASSSIGGRGHEQFF
-,TRBJ2-4,TRBV9,CASSVGQALAKNIQYF
-,TRBJ1-1,TRBV6-5,CASSRDQRGNTEAFF
few,TRBJ2-3,TRBV2,CASTLLAGVSTDTQYF